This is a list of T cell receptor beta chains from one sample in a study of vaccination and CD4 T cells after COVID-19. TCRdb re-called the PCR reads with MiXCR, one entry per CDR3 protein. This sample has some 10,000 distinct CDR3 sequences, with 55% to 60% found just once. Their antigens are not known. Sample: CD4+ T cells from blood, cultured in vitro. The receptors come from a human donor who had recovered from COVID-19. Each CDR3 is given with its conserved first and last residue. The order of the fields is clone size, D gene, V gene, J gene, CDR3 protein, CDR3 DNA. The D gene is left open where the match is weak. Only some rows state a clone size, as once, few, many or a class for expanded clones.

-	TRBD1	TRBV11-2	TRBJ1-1	CASTDVRGRGEAFF	TGTGCCAGCACCGATGTGAGGGGGCGGGGTGAAGCTTTCTTT
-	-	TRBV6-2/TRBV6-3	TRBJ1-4	CASQGLSNEKLFF	TGTGCCTCCCAGGGGTTGTCTAATGAAAAACTGTTTTTT
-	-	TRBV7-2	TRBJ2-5	CASSLVGRAAGQETQYF	TGTGCCAGCAGCTTAGTTGGCCGTGCGGCAGGTCAAGAGACCCAGTACTTC
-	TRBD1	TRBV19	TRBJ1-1	CASSTDRGLVTEAFF	TGTGCCAGTAGTACTGACAGGGGACTTGTTACTGAAGCTTTCTTT
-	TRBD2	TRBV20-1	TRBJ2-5	CSARGPGGETQYF	TGCAGTGCTAGAGGGCCCGGGGGGGAGACCCAGTACTTC
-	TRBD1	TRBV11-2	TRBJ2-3	CASDSTRGLGDTQYF	TGTGCCAGCGACTCTACCAGGGGGCTGGGAGATACGCAGTATTTT
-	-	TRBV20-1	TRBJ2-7	CSARGSRVNEQYF	TGCAGTGCTAGGGGGTCTAGGGTGAACGAGCAGTACTTC
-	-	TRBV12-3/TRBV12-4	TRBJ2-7	CASSQTGRGQYF	TGTGCCAGCAGTCAGACAGGGAGGGGGCAGTACTTC
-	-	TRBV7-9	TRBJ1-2	CASSSNVREYLRYTF	TGTGCCAGCAGCTCCAATGTCAGGGAATATTTACGCTACACCTTC
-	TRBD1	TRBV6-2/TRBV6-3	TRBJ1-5	CASSYSDRGYYSNQPQHF	TGTGCCAGCAGTTACTCGGACAGGGGGTATTATAGCAATCAGCCCCAGCATTTT
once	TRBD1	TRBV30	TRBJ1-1	CAGDSGTGGAWTEAFF	TGTGCCGGTGACTCTGGGACAGGGGGCGCATGGACTGAAGCTTTCTTT
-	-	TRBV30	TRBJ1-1	CACQGSRTEAFF	TGTGCCTGCCAGGGGTCGCGGACTGAAGCTTTCTTT
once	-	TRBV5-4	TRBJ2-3	CASSLTEGDTQYF	TGTGCCAGCAGCTTGACCGAGGGAGATACGCAGTATTTT
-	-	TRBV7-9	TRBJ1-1	CASSLVPPTQRWHVAFF	TGTGCCAGCAGCTTAGTGCCCCCAACTCAACGGTGGCACGTCGCTTTCTTT
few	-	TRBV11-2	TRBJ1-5	CASSLMDGQPQHF	TGTGCCAGCAGCCTGATGGACGGACAGCCCCAGCATTTT